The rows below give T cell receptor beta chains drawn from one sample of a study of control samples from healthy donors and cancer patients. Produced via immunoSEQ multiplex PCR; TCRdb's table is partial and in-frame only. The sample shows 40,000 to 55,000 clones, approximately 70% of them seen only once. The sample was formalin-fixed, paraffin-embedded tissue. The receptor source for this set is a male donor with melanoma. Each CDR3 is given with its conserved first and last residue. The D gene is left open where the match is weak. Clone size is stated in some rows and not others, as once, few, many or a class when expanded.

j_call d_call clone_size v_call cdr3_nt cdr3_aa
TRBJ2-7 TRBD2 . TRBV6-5 TGTGCCACCCGGGGACTAGCGAAAACCTACGAGCAGTACTTC CATRGLAKTYEQYF
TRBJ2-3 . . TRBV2 TGTGCCAGCAGTGGCCAGGGAGTCCCCACAGATACGCAGTATTTT CASSGQGVPTDTQYF
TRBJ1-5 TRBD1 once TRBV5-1 TGCGCCAGCAGCCAGGACAGGGGCCGCCTCCCAAGCAATCAGCCCCAGCATTTT CASSQDRGRLPSNQPQHF
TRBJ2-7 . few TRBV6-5 TGTGCCAGCAGCTCCCCCCCAGCCGAGCAGTACTTC CASSSPPAEQYF
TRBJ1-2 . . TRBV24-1 TGTGCCACCAGTGACAATGACCGGTTCGACGTGAGCTACACCTTC CATSDNDRFDVSYTF
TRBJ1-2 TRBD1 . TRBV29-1 TGCAGCATTGAAGATGGGGACAGGGGGTTACAGGCCTTC CSIEDGDRGLQAF
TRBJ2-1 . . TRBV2 TGTGCCAGCAGTGAGACACCGCACAATGAGCAGTTCTTC CASSETPHNEQFF
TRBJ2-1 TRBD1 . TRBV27 TGTGCCAGCAGTATAGACAGGGGCGCCCACAATGAGCAGTTCTTC CASSIDRGAHNEQFF
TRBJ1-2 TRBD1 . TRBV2 TGTGCCAGCAGGGGGGACAGCATCTATGGCTACACCTTC CASRGDSIYGYTF
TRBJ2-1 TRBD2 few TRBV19 TGTGCCAGTAGCCTCACCTTAGGGGAGGGTGAGCAGTTCTTC CASSLTLGEGEQFF
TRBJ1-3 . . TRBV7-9 TGTGCCAGCAGCTTAAGTCTTGGAAACACCATATATTTT CASSLSLGNTIYF
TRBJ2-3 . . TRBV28 TGTGCCAGCGTCGGGCCCGCCCGGGATACGCAGTATTTT CASVGPARDTQYF
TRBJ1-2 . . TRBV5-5 TGTGCCAGCAGCTTGGGGTGGGGTGGATATGGCTACACCTTC CASSLGWGGYGYTF
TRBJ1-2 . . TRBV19 TGTGCCAGTAGTATAGGCGGCCTTAAGAACTATGGCTACACCTTC CASSIGGLKNYGYTF
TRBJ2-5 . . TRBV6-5 TGTGCCAGCAGTTACTCTGGGAGTCAGACCCAGTACTTC CASSYSGSQTQYF
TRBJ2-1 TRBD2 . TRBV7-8 TGTGCCAGCAGCGCGGGAGTAGCCAATGAGCAGTTCTTC CASSAGVANEQFF
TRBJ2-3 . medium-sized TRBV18 TGTGCCAGCTCACCCCTACAGCTTAGCACAGATACGCAGTATTTT CASSPLQLSTDTQYF
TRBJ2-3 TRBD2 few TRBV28 TGTGCCAGCGCGTTTACTAGCGGCACAGATACGCAGTATTTT CASAFTSGTDTQYF
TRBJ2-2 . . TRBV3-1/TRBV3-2 TGTGCTAGCAGCCAAGTCGCAGGGAGGTACGGGGAGCTGTTTTTT CASSQVAGRYGELFF
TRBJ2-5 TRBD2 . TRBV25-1 TGTGCCAGCAGTGAGGGGAACTTTGGACTAGCGGGACAAGAGACCCAGTACTTC CASSEGNFGLAGQETQYF
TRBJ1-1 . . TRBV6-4 TGTGCCAGCAGTGTGTCGGTGAACACTGAAGCTTTTTTT CASSVSVNTEAFF
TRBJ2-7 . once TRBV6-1 TGTGCCAGCAGGGAAGGGTCAGGGGCGGACGAGCAGTACTTC CASREGSGADEQYF
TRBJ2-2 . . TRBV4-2 TGTGCCAGCAGCCAAGATTACAGGGCCGGGGAGCTGTTTTTT CASSQDYRAGELFF
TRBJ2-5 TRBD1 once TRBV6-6 TGTGCCAGCAGTCGGAGAGCTAGACAAGGGGGCGTGGAGACCCAGTACTTC CASSRRARQGGVETQYF
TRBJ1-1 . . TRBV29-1 TGCAGCGTTCAGAGGGGAAGGGGCACTGAAGCTTTCTTT CSVQRGRGTEAFF
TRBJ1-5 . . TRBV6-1 TGTGCCAGCAGTGAATCCGGGGGTAGGAGCAATCAGCCCCAGCATTTT CASSESGGRSNQPQHF
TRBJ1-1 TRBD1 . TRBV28 TGTGCCAGCAGTCCCCCGGGACAGGGGGCGTCTGAAGCTTTCTTT CASSPPGQGASEAFF
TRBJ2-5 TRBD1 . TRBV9 TGTGCCAGCAGCGAGCCCCGACAGGGTGGACAAGAGACCCAGTACTTC CASSEPRQGGQETQYF
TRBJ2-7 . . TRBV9 TGTGCCAGCAGCGTAATTTTTGAGGATAAGACAGATTGGGACGAGCAGTACTTC CASSVIFEDKTDWDEQYF
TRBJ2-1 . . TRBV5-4 TGTGCCAGCAGCTTAGGGGACAATGAGCAGTTCTTC CASSLGDNEQFF
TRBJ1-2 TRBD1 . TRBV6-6 TGTGCCAGCAGTTCAAGACAGGGCTCCAACTATGGCTACACCTTC CASSSRQGSNYGYTF
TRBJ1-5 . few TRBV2 TGTGCCAGCAGCGGAGGCTACAATCAGCCCCAGCATTTT CASSGGYNQPQHF
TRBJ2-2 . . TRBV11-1 TGTGCCAGCAGCTTAGCGAACCTGAACACCGGGGAGCTGTTTTTT CASSLANLNTGELFF
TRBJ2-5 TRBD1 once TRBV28 TGTGCCAGCAGTTCAATGGACAGGGCCGCTTTCCAAGAGACCCAGTACTTC CASSSMDRAAFQETQYF
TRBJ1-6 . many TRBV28 TGTGCCAGCAGAGGGGGTCAGAGGGGCTCACCCCTCCACTTT CASRGGQRGSPLHF
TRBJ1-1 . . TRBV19 TGTGCCACTATGGACAGTTACACTGAAGCTTTCTTT CATMDSYTEAFF
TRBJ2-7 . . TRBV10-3 TGTGCCATCAGTGTTTCCTCCTACGAGCAGTACTTC CAISVSSYEQYF
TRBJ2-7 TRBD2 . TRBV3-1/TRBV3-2 TGTGCCAGCAGCCAAGATAGCGGGGGGCGGTTGTACGAGCAGTACTTC CASSQDSGGRLYEQYF
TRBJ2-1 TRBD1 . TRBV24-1 TGTGCCACCAGTGATACCCCGGGACAGGGGGCGCGTGAGCAGTTCTTC CATSDTPGQGAREQFF